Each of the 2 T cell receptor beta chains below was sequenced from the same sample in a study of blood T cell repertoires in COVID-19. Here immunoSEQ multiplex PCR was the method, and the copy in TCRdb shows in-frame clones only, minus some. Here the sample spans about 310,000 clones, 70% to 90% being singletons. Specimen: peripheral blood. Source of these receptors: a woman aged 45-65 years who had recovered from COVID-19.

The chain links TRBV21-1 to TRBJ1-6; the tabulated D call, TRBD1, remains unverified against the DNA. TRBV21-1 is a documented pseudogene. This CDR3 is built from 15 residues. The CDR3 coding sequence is TGTGCCAGCAGCAAATGGGGGACAGTCAATTCACCCCTCCACTTT. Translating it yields CASSKWGTVNSPLHF.

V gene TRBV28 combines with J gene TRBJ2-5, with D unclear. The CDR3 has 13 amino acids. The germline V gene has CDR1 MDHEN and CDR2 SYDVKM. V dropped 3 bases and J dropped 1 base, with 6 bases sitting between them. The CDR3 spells CASSLVSQETQYF. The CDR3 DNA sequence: TGTGCCAGCAGTTTGGTCAGCCAAGAGACCCAGTACTTC.